This T cell receptor (beta chain) was identified during a study of shared clonotypes between healthy human individuals. On the study more broadly: A couple of women and three men aged 18 to 49 served as donors. Study-wide results and caveats: Naive CD4 clonotype sharing across a handful of donors was approximately 5%. Richness estimates generally favored naive over memory subsets.

The protocol was immunoSEQ multiplex PCR, while the TCRdb copy is restricted to in-frame clones and leaves out a portion. The sample lists over 2,000,000 clones, 93% occurring once. Naive CD8 isolation took CD45RO-negative cells positively selected for CCR7 and excluded terminally differentiated effector memory CD45RA+ cells. The study drew all its donors from Caucasian adults living in Nashville, Tennessee. Regarding this clone: Its antigen is unknown. The sample carries other DNA sequences with the same CDR3.

The material sequenced was naive CD8+ T cells from PBMCs. The clonotype originates from a man aged 18 to 30 in good health. Some clones in this sample may be carry-over from other donors' samples.

Written as DNA, the CDR3 is TGTGCCAGCAGCCTCGGACTAGTCTACGAGCAGTACTTC. It codes for CASSLGLVYEQYF. The chain carries TRBV11-2 and TRBJ2-7; 7 bases map to TRBD2. Germline V lookup: CDR1 SGHAT, CDR2 FQNNGV. CDR3 length: 13 residues. Losses at the gene ends were 5 bases for V and 3 bases for J; bases not matched to a gene: 4. The variable domain in full, completed from reference TRBV11-2 and TRBJ2-7, reads EAGVAQSPRYKIIEKRQSVAFWCNPISGHATLYWYQQILGQGPKLLIQFQNNGVVDDSQLPKDRFSAERLKGVDSTLKIQPAKLEDSAVYLCASSLGLVYEQYFGPGTRLTVT.